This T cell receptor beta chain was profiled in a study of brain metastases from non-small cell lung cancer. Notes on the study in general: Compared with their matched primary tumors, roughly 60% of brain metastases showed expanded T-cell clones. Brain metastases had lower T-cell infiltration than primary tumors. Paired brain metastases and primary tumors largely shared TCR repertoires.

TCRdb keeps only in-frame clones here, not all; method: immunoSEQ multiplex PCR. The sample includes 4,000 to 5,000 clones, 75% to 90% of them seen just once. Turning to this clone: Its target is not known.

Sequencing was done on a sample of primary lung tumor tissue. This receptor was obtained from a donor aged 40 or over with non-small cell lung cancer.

The CDR3 DNA reads TGTGCCAGCTCACCCGGACTACACCAGAGCACAGATACGCAGTATTTT. It specifies CASSPGLHQSTDTQYF. The rearrangement uses TRBV18 and TRBJ2-3, with D possibly matching TRBD2 (6 bases). Trimming removed 3 bases from V and 0 bases from J, with 13 bases in between. CDR1 KGHSH and CDR2 LQKENI come from the germline V gene. This CDR3 has 16 residues. The whole variable domain, remainder taken from reference TRBV18 and TRBJ2-3, is NAGVMQNPRHLVRRRGQEARLRCSPMKGHSHVYWYRQLPEEGLKFMVYLQKENIIDESGMPKERFSAEFPKEGPSILRIQQVVRGDSAAYFCASSPGLHQSTDTQYFGPGTRLTVL.